This T cell receptor beta chain is from a study of blood T cell repertoires in COVID-19. Study information: Spain, Italy and the United States supplied samples that represented acute and convalescent COVID-19. Sources were T cells, B-cell-depleted T cells, or PBMCs; the material itself was cDNA or gDNA.

Original data processing: Reference gene primer amplification in the assay estimated nucleated cell counts. Sequenced by immunoSEQ multiplex PCR; TCRdb stores in-frame clones only, minus some. From that table come the V and J calls and clone size; the DNA was used to work out D and trimming. The data hold about 98,000 clones, with 65% to 90% observed a single time. Germline CDR1 is GTSNPN and CDR2 is SVGIG (reference sequence). This CDR3 region has 13 residues. Trimming cost V 4 bases and J 4 bases, with 8 bases left between them. The specimen was peripheral blood. The chain couples TRBV30 to TRBJ1-6; no reliable D call. This receptor was taken from a man between 65 and 79 years old with active or convalescent COVID-19. CDR3 loop: CAWMGVYNSPLHF. The CDR3 bases are TGTGCCTGGATGGGAGTTTATAATTCACCCCTCCACTTT.